The clone carrying this T cell receptor (beta chain) was seen more than once but under ten times. The target antigen is unknown. The CDR3 loop spans 13 amino acids. V was cut by 2 bases and J by 4 bases, with 7 bases left in between. Sample barcodes and UMIs were carried by the TCR alpha and TCR beta cDNA libraries that 5'RACE generated with constant-segment primers. MiXCR, run by TCRdb on the 5' RACE reads, gives a single entry per CDR3 protein. The sample yields hundreds of thousands of distinct CDR3 sequences, 24% seen once. This specimen belongs to a study of T-cell memory formation after mild COVID-19. Study conclusions and caveats: Certain responding clones were present in pre-infection memory, suggesting participation of cross-reactive memory. Of the contracting clones, CD4+ ones lay mainly in CM and EM, and CD8+ ones in EMRA.

Sequences were obtained from PBMCs or a T cell subset sorted from them (not recorded which). The V call is TRBV12-3 or TRBV12-4, the J call TRBJ2-3; D is unclear. The receptor was isolated from an adult woman who had mild COVID-19 (a few samples of this study predate the infection). Cell type and time point are not known. The CDR3 DNA is TGTGCCAGCAGTTTACTTTTGGCAGATACGCAGTATTTT. Its protein is CASSLLLADTQYF.